One and the same sample provided the 28 T cell receptor beta chains below, sequenced in a study of T cell responses to AZD1222 COVID-19 vaccine. Sequencing used immunoSEQ multiplex PCR; TCRdb keeps in-frame clones, though not all of them. The repertoire has around 170,000 clones, 90% of them found once; the top ten carry about 1.6%. This specimen consisted of peripheral blood, obtained on day 0 of AZD1222 vaccination. The receptor source for this set is an adult in good health.

CDR3 residues: CASSDRKIDGYTF. The DNA of the CDR3 is TGCGCCAGCAGTGACAGAAAGATCGATGGCTACACCTTC. The rearrangement uses TRBV10-1 and TRBJ1-2; D is unresolved. Germline values: CDR1 WNHNN, CDR2 SYGVQD (reference sequence). The CDR3 consists of 13 residues. Trimming took off 3 bases at V and 6 bases at J, with 11 bases between the two ends.

This clone occurred once. CDR3 coding DNA: TGCGCCAGCAGCCATCCGGGGGGCTCCAAGAAGGTGCACTACGAGCAGTACTTC. This gives the protein CASSHPGGSKKVHYEQYF. The J gene is TRBJ2-7, the V gene TRBV4-1; perhaps TRBD2 as D (7 bases). The V end was cut by 3 bases, the J end by 3 bases, with 24 bases between. The CDR3 spans 18 residues. Germline CDR1 reads MGHRA; CDR2 reads YSYEKL.

The chain couples TRBV6-5 to TRBJ1-2; D gene unclear. CDR3 length equals 11 residues. Trimming took off 5 bases at V and 8 bases at J, with 9 bases between the two ends. CDR1 is MNHEY and CDR2 is SVGAGI in the germline V gene. This CDR3 reads CASSTDFGYTF. The CDR3 coding sequence is TGTGCCAGCAGTACCGATTTCGGCTACACCTTC.

This chain uses TRBV5-4 with TRBJ1-4, with TRBD1 matching 8 bases. From germline, CDR1 is SGHNT and CDR2 YYREEE (reference sequence). The CDR3 totals 15 residues. V shed 3 bases, J shed 6 bases, and the junction held 7 bases outside the gene matches. The CDR3 nucleotides are TGTGCCAGCAGCTGGACAGGGCGAAGAGATGAAAAACTGTTTTTT. This translates into CASSWTGRRDEKLFF. Full variable domain (rest looked up from reference TRBV5-4 and TRBJ1-4): ETGVTQSPTHLIKTRGQQVTLRCSSQSGHNTVSWYQQALGQGPQFIFQYYREEENGRGNFPPRFSGLQFPNYSSELNVNALELDDSALYLCASSWTGRRDEKLFFGSGTQLSVL.

This rearrangement joins TRBV14 to TRBJ1-6; TRBD1 matches at 7 bases. Trimming removed 7 bases from V and 10 bases from J; junction bases left unmatched: 10. The CDR3 is made up of 14 amino acids. CDR1 is SGHDN, CDR2 FVKESK, per germline. CDR3 protein: CASTSRQGGSPLHF. The CDR3 coding sequence is TGTGCCAGCACCTCCCGACAGGGTGGCTCACCCCTCCACTTT.

The V call is TRBV24-1, the J call TRBJ1-5; D unresolved. V lost 9 bases to trimming and J lost 2 bases, with 10 bases between them. The CDR3 extends over 13 amino acids. Germline CDR1 KGHDR, CDR2 SFDVKD. This CDR3 reads CATSGEGNQPQHF. CDR3 in DNA: TGTGCCACCTCCGGGGAGGGCAATCAGCCCCAGCATTTT.

V is TRBV28 and J is TRBJ2-7, with D perhaps matching TRBD1 (6 bases). The germline CDR1 and CDR2 sequences are MDHEN and SYDVKM. The V end was cut by 5 bases, the J end by 4 bases, with 21 bases between. The CDR3 is 16 amino acids. The CDR3 DNA follows: TGTGCCAGCAGTCTAACCGTCCAACAGGGATCGTACGAGCAGTACTTC. It translates to CASSLTVQQGSYEQYF.

The chain carries TRBV9 and TRBJ2-7; a weak D match, TRBD2 (6 bases). Looked up from germline, CDR1 is SGDLS and CDR2 is YYNGEE. With 4 bases removed from V and 2 bases from J, the gap between germline ends came to 13 bases. CDR3 length: 14 amino acids. The CDR3 nucleotides are TGTGCCAGCAGCCCACTGGGGGGAACCTACGAGCAGTACTTC. It translates to CASSPLGGTYEQYF.

J is TRBJ2-7 and V is TRBV7-8; D is perhaps TRBD1 (6 bases). Per germline, CDR1 SGHVS and CDR2 FQNEAQ. This CDR3 is 15 amino acids long. Trimming removed 5 bases at V and 4 bases at J, with 18 bases between. Here the CDR3 reads CASSTPSGTWYEQYF. CDR3 nucleotide sequence: TGTGCCAGCAGCACCCCCTCCGGGACATGGTACGAGCAGTACTTC.

The chain links TRBV4-1 to TRBJ2-6; 8 bases fit TRBD1. CDR1 and CDR2 (germline): MGHRA, YSYEKL. The CDR3 loop spans 19 amino acids. J gave up 2 bases and V 0 bases, and 9 bases lay outside the gene matches. DNA of the CDR3: TGCGCCAGCAGCCAAGACCGGAGACAGGGGAGGCCTGGGGCCAACGTCCTGACTTTC. This sequence encodes CASSQDRRQGRPGANVLTF.

The CDR3 loop reads CATIGQINSPLHF. CDR3 in DNA: TGTGCCACAATCGGACAGATCAATTCACCCCTCCACTTT. This chain connects TRBV28 to TRBJ1-6; possibly TRBD1 for D (6 bases). This CDR3 comprises 13 residues. Germline-derived CDR1 and CDR2 are MDHEN and SYDVKM. V was trimmed by 10 bases and J by 7 bases, leaving 14 bases between them.

This chain joins TRBV11-2 and TRBJ1-2; TRBD1 might be the D (6 bases). Trimming left V 4 bases short and J 5 bases short, with 8 bases between. The CDR3 length is 12 residues. Germline CDR1 SGHAT, CDR2 FQNNGV. As DNA, the CDR3 is TGTGCCAGCAGCTCCGGACAGTATGGCTACACCTTC. It translates to CASSSGQYGYTF. Full variable domain (missing parts from reference TRBV11-2 and TRBJ1-2): EAGVAQSPRYKIIEKRQSVAFWCNPISGHATLYWYQQILGQGPKLLIQFQNNGVVDDSQLPKDRFSAERLKGVDSTLKIQPAKLEDSAVYLCASSSGQYGYTFGSGTRLTVV.

This rearrangement joins TRBV29-1 to TRBJ1-2, with D tentatively TRBD1 (6 bases). Trimming pared 2 bases from V and 6 bases from J, leaving 7 bases between. This CDR3 comprises 11 residues. CDR1 and CDR2 from the germline V gene are SQVTM and ANQGSEA. The CDR3 spells CSVERQDGYTF. The CDR3 DNA sequence: TGCAGCGTTGAACGACAGGATGGCTACACCTTC. Complete variable domain (other parts from reference TRBV29-1 and TRBJ1-2): SAVISQKPSRDICQRGTSLTIQCQVDSQVTMMFWYRQQPGQSLTLIATANQGSEATYESGFVIDKFPISRPNLTFSTLTVSNMSPEDSSIYLCSVERQDGYTFGSGTRLTVV.

The chain carries TRBV28 and TRBJ1-2; 9 positions match TRBD1. This CDR3 contains 16 residues. CDR1 is MDHEN, CDR2 SYDVKM, per germline. Trimming removed 1 base from V and 2 bases from J; junction bases left unmatched: 5. The CDR3 loop reads CASSLSGTGRNYGYTF. CDR3 nucleotides: TGTGCCAGCAGTTTATCTGGGACAGGGCGAAACTATGGCTACACCTTC.

The chain has TRBV3-1 (or the pseudogene TRBV3-2) and TRBJ1-1; no reliable D call. The V end was cut by 4 bases, the J end by 0 bases, with 6 bases between. Germline CDR1 and CDR2: LGHDT and YNNKEL (reference sequence). The CDR3 runs 13 residues. The CDR3: CASSPRLNTEAFF. The CDR3 nucleotides read TGTGCCAGCAGCCCCCGCCTGAACACTGAAGCTTTCTTT.

The V call is TRBV7-2, the J call TRBJ2-5; D gene ambiguous. Per germline, CDR1 SGHTA and CDR2 FQGNSA. Trimming removed 4 bases from V and 5 bases from J, with 11 bases in between. The CDR3 consists of 13 residues. CDR3 loop: CASSSEHRETQYF. The CDR3 DNA reads as TGTGCCAGCAGCTCGGAACATCGGGAGACCCAGTACTTC. Looking up the rest from reference TRBV7-2 and TRBJ2-5 gives the full variable domain: GAGVSQSPSNKVTEKGKDVELRCDPISGHTALYWYRQSLGQGLEFLIYFQGNSAPDKSGLPSDRFSAERTGGSVSTLTIQRTQQEDSAVYLCASSSEHRETQYFGPGTRLLVL.

This chain links TRBV5-1 with TRBJ2-3; maybe TRBD2 (6 bases). This CDR3 has 14 amino acids. V lost 4 bases, J lost 6 bases, and 15 bases lay in between. CDR1 is SGHRS and CDR2 is YFSETQ in the germline V gene. The CDR3 DNA reads TGCGCCAGCAGCGGGAAGGCGGCGGGGGATACGCAGTATTTT. Translating gives CASSGKAAGDTQYF.

The chain uses TRBV7-6 and TRBJ1-3; D uncertain. Trimming removed 2 bases at V and 2 bases at J, with 10 bases between. From germline, CDR1 is SGHVS and CDR2 FNYEAQ. This CDR3 is 15 amino acids long. CDR3 residues: CASSLTTDTGNTIYF. CDR3 nucleotide sequence: TGTGCCAGCAGCTTAACAACAGATACTGGAAACACCATATATTTT.

This chain links TRBV27 with TRBJ1-5; possibly TRBD1 for D (6 bases). V lost 4 bases to trimming and J lost 10 bases, with 20 bases between them. Germline V gene lookup returns CDR1 MNHEY and CDR2 SMNVEV (reference sequence). This CDR3 region has 15 residues. The CDR3 is CASSSMRTALSPQHF. CDR3 sequence (DNA): TGTGCCAGCAGTTCCATGCGGACAGCCTTAAGTCCCCAGCATTTT.

CDR3 loop: CASSPGGGETQYF. CDR3 DNA: TGTGCCAGCTCACCAGGAGGGGGAGAGACCCAGTACTTC. The chain employs TRBV18 and TRBJ2-5; D is perhaps TRBD1 or TRBD2 (6 bases each). This CDR3 has 13 residues. Trimming pared 2 bases from V and 4 bases from J, leaving 8 bases between. CDR1 and CDR2 from the germline V gene are KGHSH and LQKENI.

This rearrangement joins TRBV7-2 to TRBJ2-1; 11 bases agree with TRBD2. Trimming removed 1 base from V and 1 base from J; junction bases left unmatched: 6. Germline V gives CDR1 SGHTA, CDR2 FQGNSA. The CDR3 sequence is 18 residues long. In DNA, the CDR3 is TGTGCCAGCAGCTTAGACCAAACTAGCGGGGGTTCCTACAATGAGCAGTTCTTC. Protein product: CASSLDQTSGGSYNEQFF.

This clone appeared once. CDR3 residues: CASSPPQGSGNTIYF. The CDR3 coding sequence is TGTGCCAGCAGCCCGCCACAGGGGTCTGGAAACACCATATATTTT. The chain links TRBV7-9 to TRBJ1-3; 7 bases align to TRBD1. With V trimmed by 5 bases and J by 1 base, 5 bases remained unmatched. Germline assignment: CDR1 SEHNR and CDR2 FQNEAQ (reference sequence). The CDR3 loop spans 15 amino acids.

The chain joins TRBV11-3 to TRBJ1-1, with 10 bases that match TRBD1. The CDR3 extends over 17 amino acids. Germline values: CDR1 SGHNT, CDR2 YENEEA. The junction had 9 bases not matched to a gene; V was cut back by 2 bases and J by 3 bases. The DNA for the CDR3 is TGTGCCAGCAGCTTAAGGCCGACAGGGGGCCTCGACACTGAAGCTTTCTTT. Protein: CASSLRPTGGLDTEAFF.

This chain uses TRBV9 with TRBJ2-3; D is perhaps TRBD1 (6 bases). From germline, CDR1 is SGDLS and CDR2 YYNGEE. Deletions cut 4 bases from V and 3 bases from J, with 15 bases between. The CDR3 totals 15 residues. The CDR3 nucleotides are TGTGCCAGCAGCTCCTACGGGGACACAACAGATACGCAGTATTTT. It is translated as CASSSYGDTTDTQYF.

The V call is TRBV27, the J call TRBJ2-7; tentatively, D is TRBD1 (5 bases). V lost 4 bases to trimming and J lost 5 bases, with 12 bases between them. The CDR3 runs to 13 residues. Germline V CDR1 and CDR2: MNHEY, SMNVEV (reference sequence). The DNA for the CDR3 is TGTGCCAGCAGTTCGACAGAGTCCCACGAGCAGTACTTC. Translation gives CASSSTESHEQYF.

The rearrangement joins TRBV20-1 to TRBJ1-1, with D unclear. Germline V gene data show CDR1 as DFQATT and CDR2 as SNEGSKA (reference sequence). Trimming cost V 3 bases and J 1 base, with 6 bases left between them. This CDR3 spans 12 amino acids. This chain's CDR3 is CSASSTNTEAFF. In DNA form, the CDR3 reads TGCAGTGCTAGTTCGACGAACACTGAAGCTTTCTTT.

The chain joins TRBV2 to TRBJ1-6; D gene unclear. Trimming cost V 2 bases and J 8 bases, with 13 bases left between them. The length of the CDR3 is 15 residues. The germline gives CDR1 SNHLY, CDR2 FYNNEI. The CDR3 DNA sequence: TGTGCCAGCAGTGAAAGTCCCCTGGTGGATTCACCCCTCCACTTT. It yields the protein CASSESPLVDSPLHF.

The V call is TRBV5-1, the J call TRBJ2-7, with 7 bases that match TRBD1. Germline values: CDR1 SGHRS, CDR2 YFSETQ. There are 14 residues in the CDR3. The V segment lost 7 bases and the J segment 5 bases; nucleotides outside the gene matches: 12. The CDR3 bases are TGCGCCAGCGGCCCGGGACAGACGAAAAACGAGCAGTACTTC. Its protein is CASGPGQTKNEQYF.